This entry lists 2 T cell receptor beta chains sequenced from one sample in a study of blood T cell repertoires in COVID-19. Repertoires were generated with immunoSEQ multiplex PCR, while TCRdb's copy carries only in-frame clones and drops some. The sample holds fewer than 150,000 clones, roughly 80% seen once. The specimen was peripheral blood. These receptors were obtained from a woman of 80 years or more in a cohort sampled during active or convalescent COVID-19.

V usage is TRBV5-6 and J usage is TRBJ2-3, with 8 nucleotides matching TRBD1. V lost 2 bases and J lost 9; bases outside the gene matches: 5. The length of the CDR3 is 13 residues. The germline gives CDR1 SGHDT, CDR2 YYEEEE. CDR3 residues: CASSFGDRGTQYF. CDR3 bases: TGTGCCAGCAGCTTTGGAGACAGGGGCACGCAGTATTTT.

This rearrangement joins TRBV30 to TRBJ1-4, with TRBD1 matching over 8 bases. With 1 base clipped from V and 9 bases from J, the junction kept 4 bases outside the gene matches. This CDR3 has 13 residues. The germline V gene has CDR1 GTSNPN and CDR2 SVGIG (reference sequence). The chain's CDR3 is CAWSGQGRQKLFF. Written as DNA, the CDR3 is TGTGCCTGGAGTGGACAGGGGAGGCAAAAACTGTTTTTT.